A single sample gave rise to the 27 T cell receptor beta chains below, sequenced in a study of T cell changes during pregnancy in multiple sclerosis. TCRdb keeps only in-frame clones here, not all; method: immunoSEQ multiplex PCR. This table has 85,000 to 120,000 clones, under 95% appearing once. The sequenced sample was peripheral blood, obtained after pregnancy. These receptors all stem from a female donor with multiple sclerosis, enrolled in a pregnancy study.

The V call is TRBV9, the J call TRBJ1-1; D unclear. The germline V and J ends were trimmed by 0 bases and 4 bases, with 10 bases remaining between them. The germline V gene has CDR1 SGDLS and CDR2 YYNGEE. The CDR3 runs to 14 residues. The CDR3 spells CASSVATGVTEAFF. The CDR3 nucleotides are TGTGCCAGCAGCGTAGCTACGGGAGTCACTGAAGCTTTCTTT.

The V gene is TRBV19, the J gene TRBJ1-5; D is unclear. Germline-derived CDR1 and CDR2 are LNHDA and SQIVND (reference sequence). The germline V and J ends were trimmed by 5 bases and 7 bases, with 12 bases remaining between them. The CDR3 has 13 residues. Here the CDR3 reads CASSSQTGQPQHF. The CDR3 DNA reads as TGTGCCAGTAGTTCCCAGACTGGGCAGCCCCAGCATTTT.

The rearrangement joins TRBV11-2 to TRBJ2-1; TRBD2 agrees at 12 bases. This CDR3 contains 16 residues. J lost 8 bases, V lost 0 bases, and 5 bases had no gene match. CDR1 is SGHAT, CDR2 FQNNGV, per germline. CDR3 region: CASSLDRLAGDHEQFF. CDR3 bases: TGTGCCAGCAGCTTAGATAGACTAGCGGGAGACCATGAGCAGTTCTTC.

The chain links TRBV30 to TRBJ1-1; 8 bases map to TRBD1. This CDR3 has 13 amino acids. V shed 3 bases and J 6 bases; nucleotides not matched to a gene: 6. Germline assignment: CDR1 GTSNPN and CDR2 SVGIG (reference sequence). Here the CDR3 DNA reads TGTGCCTGGAGAAAGACAGGGGTGGCTGAAGCTTTCTTT. Encoded protein: CAWRKTGVAEAFF. The full variable domain, in which reference TRBV30 and TRBJ1-1 provide the parts outside the CDR3, is SQTIHQWPATLVQPVGSPLSLECTVEGTSNPNLYWYRQAAGRGLQLLFYSVGIGQISSEVPQNLSASRPQDRQFILSSKKLLLSDSGFYLCAWRKTGVAEAFFGQGTRLTVV.

CDR3 residues: CASSGQWIEAFF. The CDR3 coding sequence is TGTGCCAGCAGTGGACAGTGGATTGAAGCTTTCTTT. This chain links TRBV6-1 with TRBJ1-1; maybe TRBD1 (5 bases). The CDR3 covers 12 residues. V was clipped by 4 bases and J by 7 bases, with 10 bases between them. From germline, CDR1 is MNHNS and CDR2 SASEGT.

The chain recombines TRBV18 with TRBJ2-7; 8 bases match TRBD1. The germline V gene encodes CDR1 KGHSH and CDR2 LQKENI. V was clipped by 4 bases and J by 3 bases; unmatched bases: 5. This CDR3 is built from 14 residues. CDR3 sequence reads: CASSLRTGSYEQYF. CDR3 DNA sequence: TGTGCCAGCTCACTTCGGACAGGGAGCTACGAGCAGTACTTC.

This clone was seen only a few times. The gene calls are TRBV19 and TRBJ1-5, with D maybe TRBD1 (5 bases). The germline V and J ends were trimmed by 3 bases and 1 base, with 19 bases remaining between them. CDR3 length: 18 amino acids. The germline CDR1 and CDR2 sequences are LNHDA and SQIVND (reference sequence). CDR3 nucleotides: TGTGCCAGTAGTATGATGGGGCCGGGTGTTGGGAGCAATCAGCCCCAGCATTTT. It translates to CASSMMGPGVGSNQPQHF.

Note on this clone: The identical CDR3 is also encoded by other nucleotide sequences in the sample. V and J are TRBV19 and TRBJ2-7; the D gene is possibly TRBD2 (6 bases). V lost 4 bases and J lost 3, with 7 bases in between. Germline V gene lookup returns CDR1 LNHDA and CDR2 SQIVND (reference sequence). CDR3 length: 12 amino acids. The CDR3 DNA reads as TGTGCCAGTAGTACCGGGGGCTACGAGCAGTACTTC. Translated, it gives CASSTGGYEQYF.

V and J are TRBV7-2 and TRBJ2-5, with 8 bases lining up with TRBD2. CDR1 is SGHTA and CDR2 is FQGNSA in the germline V gene. With 5 bases clipped from V and 5 bases from J, the junction kept 13 bases outside the gene matches. There are 16 residues in the CDR3. In DNA, the CDR3 is TGTGCCAGCAGCCCATACCCTTCCGGGGGGGCTGAGACCCAGTACTTC. It specifies CASSPYPSGGAETQYF. Filled out from reference TRBV7-2 and TRBJ2-5, the complete variable domain reads GAGVSQSPSNKVTEKGKDVELRCDPISGHTALYWYRQSLGQGLEFLIYFQGNSAPDKSGLPSDRFSAERTGGSVSTLTIQRTQQEDSAVYLCASSPYPSGGAETQYFGPGTRLLVL.

This chain joins TRBV7-3 and TRBJ2-1; D is uncertain. CDR1 is SGHTA and CDR2 is FQGTGA in the germline V gene. The ends were cut back, 7 bases at V and 9 bases at J, with 19 bases in the middle. The CDR3 covers 14 residues. The DNA of the CDR3 is TGTGCCAGCAACCAAGTTCTAGGTTACGGTGAGCAGTTCTTC. This translates into CASNQVLGYGEQFF.

The rearrangement joins TRBV6-5 to TRBJ2-2, with a weak D call TRBD2 (5 bases). This CDR3 region has 14 residues. Germline CDR1 reads MNHEY; CDR2 reads SVGAGI. Trimming pared 5 bases from V and 6 bases from J, leaving 13 bases between. The CDR3 DNA reads TGTGCCAGCAGTCCAGGACTCCGGCCCGGGGAGCTGTTTTTT. Translated, it gives CASSPGLRPGELFF.

The J gene is TRBJ2-2, the V gene TRBV5-6, with 9 bases lining up with TRBD2. Germline loops: CDR1 SGHDT, CDR2 YYEEEE. The V gene end was trimmed by 0 bases and the J gene end by 1 base; junction bases not matched to a gene: 1. The CDR3 is 16 amino acids. The CDR3 DNA reads TGTGCCAGCAGCTTGGGACTAGCGGAGAACACCGGGGAGCTGTTTTTT. Its protein product is CASSLGLAENTGELFF.

Only a few counts were recorded for this clone. The gene calls are TRBV28 and TRBJ1-3; 7 bases match TRBD1. Looked up from germline, CDR1 is MDHEN and CDR2 is SYDVKM. Unmatched junction bases numbered 6, after V lost 5 bases and J lost 2 bases. The CDR3 is 15 amino acids. The CDR3 DNA follows: TGTGCCAGCAGTCGCTCGGACAGGACTGGAAACACCATATATTTT. This gives the protein CASSRSDRTGNTIYF. Looking up the rest from reference TRBV28 and TRBJ1-3 gives the full variable domain: DVKVTQSSRYLVKRTGEKVFLECVQDMDHENMFWYRQDPGLGLRLIYFSYDVKMKEKGDIPEGYSVSREKKERFSLILESASTNQTSMYLCASSRSDRTGNTIYFGEGSWLTVV.

J is TRBJ2-1 and V is TRBV4-1, with 8 bases that match TRBD2. V lost 4 bases and J lost 0; bases outside the gene matches: 2. CDR3 size: 15 residues. Germline loops: CDR1 MGHRA, CDR2 YSYEKL. CDR3 nucleotide sequence: TGCGCCAGCAGCCTCGGGAGGGGCTCCTACAATGAGCAGTTCTTC. Encoded protein: CASSLGRGSYNEQFF.

The chain recombines TRBV11-2 with TRBJ1-2; 7 nucleotides align to TRBD1. The CDR3 has 14 residues. The trim removed 6 bases at V and 8 bases at J, leaving 12 bases unmatched. Germline V gene data show CDR1 as SGHAT and CDR2 as FQNNGV. CDR3 DNA: TGTGCCAGCAGGTCGGACAGGACAGTGGGAGGCTACACCTTC. It codes for CASRSDRTVGGYTF.

This clone was detected a few times. The V gene is TRBV30, the J gene TRBJ1-2; 9 bases are shared with TRBD1. The length of the CDR3 is 14 residues. V was pared by 3 bases and J by 4 bases, with 6 bases of the junction left unmatched. Germline values: CDR1 GTSNPN, CDR2 SVGIG (reference sequence). The CDR3, as DNA: TGTGCCTGGAGCCTCACAGGGGGCCCCTATGGCTACACCTTC. It encodes CAWSLTGGPYGYTF.

This clone has just one count. The CDR3 is CASSLGGGQPQHF. CDR3 nucleotide sequence: TGTGCCAGCAGCTTAGGGGGGGGACAGCCCCAGCATTTT. The V and J genes are TRBV7-2 and TRBJ1-5, with D possibly being TRBD1 (5 bases). This CDR3 comprises 13 residues. Germline V CDR1 and CDR2: SGHTA, FQGNSA. V was cut by 1 base and J by 7 bases, with 8 bases left in between.

The V and J genes are TRBV5-1 and TRBJ2-7; TRBD1 matches 8 bases. Trimming cost V 1 base and J 4 bases; bases outside gene matches: 4. Germline values: CDR1 SGHRS, CDR2 YFSETQ. CDR3 size: 14 residues. The CDR3 loop is CASSLRTGKYEQYF. The CDR3 DNA sequence: TGCGCCAGCAGCTTGCGGACAGGGAAGTACGAGCAGTACTTC.

The chain recombines TRBV13 with TRBJ2-3; D is undetermined. The CDR3 contains 16 residues. Germline CDR1 is PRHDT and CDR2 is FYEKMQ (reference sequence). Trimming took 1 base from V and 1 from J, leaving 12 bases between them. CDR3 residues: CASSLAATAGTDTQYF. The CDR3 DNA is TGTGCCAGCAGCTTAGCCGCGACTGCTGGCACAGATACGCAGTATTTT.

This chain uses TRBV27 with TRBJ2-1, with 10 bases identical to TRBD2. Per the germline V gene, CDR1 is MNHEY and CDR2 is SMNVEV (reference sequence). V lost 4 bases to trimming and J lost 7 bases; unmatched junction nucleotides: 16. This CDR3 spans 18 amino acids. The CDR3 DNA follows: TGTGCCAGCAGTTCCTACGGACTAGCGGTCCTTGGTGGGAATGAGCAGTTCTTC. Amino acids: CASSSYGLAVLGGNEQFF.

V and J are TRBV5-1 and TRBJ2-1, with D hard to call. Germline CDR1 and CDR2: SGHRS and YFSETQ. V was cut by 7 bases and J by 2 bases, with 16 bases left in between. The CDR3 is 15 residues long. CDR3 sequence: CASGNPTTTYNEQFF. Written as DNA, the CDR3 is TGCGCCAGCGGCAATCCCACTACGACCTACAATGAGCAGTTCTTC.

The J gene is TRBJ2-7, the V gene TRBV19; TRBD1 is a possible D gene (6 bases). The CDR3 extends over 14 amino acids. Between the trimmed V and J ends, which lost 3 bases and 5 bases, there was a span of 14 bases. Germline values: CDR1 LNHDA, CDR2 SQIVND (reference sequence). CDR3 residues: CASSISRDINEQYF. CDR3 DNA: TGTGCCAGTAGTATTTCTAGGGACATTAACGAGCAGTACTTC.

V usage is TRBV7-6 and J usage is TRBJ1-3, with a possible D match to TRBD1 (6 bases). This CDR3 is 18 amino acids long. Germline V lookup: CDR1 SGHVS, CDR2 FNYEAQ. Trimming cost V 5 bases and J 2 bases, with 22 bases left between them. CDR3 coding DNA: TGTGCCAGCAGCATCACGAGTCGGCGGGGGCCTACTGGAAACACCATATATTTT. Translation gives CASSITSRRGPTGNTIYF.

This chain joins TRBV5-1 and TRBJ1-4, with 9 bases identical to TRBD1. With V trimmed by 3 bases and J by 8 bases, 8 bases remained unmatched. CDR1 and CDR2 (germline): SGHRS, YFSETQ. The CDR3 sequence is 15 residues long. CDR3 DNA sequence: TGCGCCAGCAGCTCTCACGACAGGGGGGAAGAAAAACTGTTTTTT. This encodes CASSSHDRGEEKLFF.

J is TRBJ2-1 and V is TRBV19; D remains unclear. The germline V and J ends were trimmed by 5 bases and 11 bases, with 13 bases remaining between them. Germline lookup yields CDR1 LNHDA and CDR2 SQIVND (reference sequence). This CDR3 comprises 12 residues. In DNA, the CDR3 is TGTGCCAGTAGTTCAGACTCCCGGCAGCAGTTCTTC. Its protein is CASSSDSRQQFF.

The rearrangement joins TRBV29-1 to TRBJ1-4; D gene unclear. The CDR3 covers 13 residues. Trimming stripped 4 bases from V and 7 bases from J, with 13 bases between. Germline assignment: CDR1 SQVTM and CDR2 ANQGSEA. This chain's CDR3 is CSVVPTGAEKLFF. The CDR3 DNA sequence: TGCAGCGTTGTCCCCACGGGAGCTGAAAAACTGTTTTTT.

CDR3 nucleotide sequence: TGTGCCAGCAGCTCGGGGGGAAGCACAGATACGCAGTATTTT. This gives the protein CASSSGGSTDTQYF. The rearrangement links TRBV5-4 to TRBJ2-3, with 7 positions matching TRBD2. V trimming: 3 bases; J trimming: 0 bases; junction bases outside the gene matches: 1. The germline gives CDR1 SGHNT, CDR2 YYREEE (reference sequence). The CDR3 has 14 residues.